The 5 T cell receptor beta chains given below trace back to one sample, sequenced in a study of OX40 agonist ivuxolimab in advanced cancers. This table comes from immunoSEQ multiplex PCR, and its TCRdb copy is limited to in-frame clones, with some not included. The sample holds 70,000 to 95,000 clones, approximately 94% seen once. The sample was CD4+ or CD8+ T cells sorted from blood, taken in a trial of the OX40 agonist ivuxolimab. The receptors were gathered from an adult with an advanced solid tumor such as melanoma, head and neck, liver or kidney cancer.

The chain is built from TRBV4-3 and TRBJ2-6, with D perhaps matching TRBD1 (5 bases). The CDR3 totals 17 residues. Trimming removed 0 bases from V and 0 bases from J, with 9 bases in between. Germline V gene sequence: CDR1 LGHNA, CDR2 YSLEER. The CDR3 coding sequence is TGCGCCAGCAGCCAAGATCGGACAAACTCTGGGGCCAACGTCCTGACTTTC. Its translation is CASSQDRTNSGANVLTF.

This chain uses TRBV28 with TRBJ1-4, with 8 bases that match TRBD1. The CDR3 covers 14 residues. Germline V gene sequence: CDR1 MDHEN, CDR2 SYDVKM. V shed 5 bases, J shed 7 bases, and the junction held 6 bases outside the gene matches. The CDR3 loop is CASSRTGMVEKLFF. The CDR3 nucleotides read TGTGCCAGCAGTAGGACAGGGATGGTTGAAAAACTGTTTTTT. The full variable domain, with the rest looked up from reference TRBV28 and TRBJ1-4, is DVKVTQSSRYLVKRTGEKVFLECVQDMDHENMFWYRQDPGLGLRLIYFSYDVKMKEKGDIPEGYSVSREKKERFSLILESASTNQTSMYLCASSRTGMVEKLFFGSGTQLSVL.

Concerning this clone: Its ends do not fully match the called genes, so a read error is possible. The J gene is TRBJ2-5, the V gene TRBV25-1; 14 bases align to TRBD2. The V gene's germline CDR1 is MGHDK and CDR2 SYGVNS. This CDR3 comprises 17 residues. This chain's CDR3 is CASSDGTSGGPQKTQYF. As DNA, the CDR3 is TGTGCCAGCAGTGATGGGACTAGCGGGGGCCCCCAAAAGACCCAGTACTTC.

This clone has just one count. The V gene is TRBV19, the J gene TRBJ1-2; 7 nucleotides line up with TRBD1. V was pared by 3 bases and J by 6 bases, with 1 base of the junction left unmatched. Germline V CDR1 and CDR2: LNHDA, SQIVND (reference sequence). The CDR3 runs 12 residues. This CDR3 is CASSMTGHGYTF. The CDR3 DNA is TGTGCCAGTAGTATGACAGGGCATGGCTACACCTTC. The full variable domain, completed using reference TRBV19 and TRBJ1-2, is DGGITQSPKYLFRKEGQNVTLSCEQNLNHDAMYWYRQDPGQGLRLIYYSQIVNDFQKGDIAEGYSVSREKKESFPLTVTSAQKNPTAFYLCASSMTGHGYTFGSGTRLTVV.

A single count supports this clone. J is TRBJ2-5 and V is TRBV2; tentatively, D is TRBD1 (6 bases). V gave up 5 bases and J gave up 2 bases, with 18 bases separating them. Germline-derived CDR1 and CDR2 are SNHLY and FYNNEI. The CDR3 sequence is 16 residues long. CDR3 amino acids: CASSSPNGQTQETQYF. CDR3 sequence (DNA): TGTGCCAGCAGTTCCCCCAACGGACAGACGCAAGAGACCCAGTACTTC.